This T cell receptor beta chain appears in the sequencing data of a study of graft-versus-host responses after intestinal transplantation. V was shortened by 3 bases and J by 2 bases, with 12 bases between the two germline ends. CDR1 is SGHTS, CDR2 YDEGEE, per germline. The CDR3 consists of 14 residues. This table comes from immunoSEQ multiplex PCR, and its TCRdb copy is limited to in-frame clones, with some not included. The table shows about 25,000 clones, with approximately 94% occurring only once. This TCR derives from a human patient who received an intestinal transplant, so some T cells may come from the graft donor. The chain is built from TRBV5-8 and TRBJ2-7; D call uncertain. The starting material was PBMCs, obtained 156 days after intestinal transplant. CDR3 sequence (DNA): TGTGCCAGCAGCTCGGCAGGCAGCACCTACGAGCAGTACTTC. Amino acid sequence: CASSSAGSTYEQYF.